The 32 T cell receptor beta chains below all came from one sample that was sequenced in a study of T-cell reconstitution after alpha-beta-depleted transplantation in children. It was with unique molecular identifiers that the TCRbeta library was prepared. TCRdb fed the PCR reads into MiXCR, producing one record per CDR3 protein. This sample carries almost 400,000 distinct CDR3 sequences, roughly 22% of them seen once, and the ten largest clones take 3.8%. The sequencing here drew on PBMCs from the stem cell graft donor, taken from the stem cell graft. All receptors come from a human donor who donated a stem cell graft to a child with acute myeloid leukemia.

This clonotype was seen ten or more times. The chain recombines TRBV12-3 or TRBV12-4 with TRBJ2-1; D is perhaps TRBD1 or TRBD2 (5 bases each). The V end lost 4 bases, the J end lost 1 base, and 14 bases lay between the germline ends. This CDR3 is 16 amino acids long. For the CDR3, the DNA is TGTGCCAGCAGTTCCGGGACGAAGCTATCCTACAATGAGCAGTTCTTC. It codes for CASSSGTKLSYNEQFF.

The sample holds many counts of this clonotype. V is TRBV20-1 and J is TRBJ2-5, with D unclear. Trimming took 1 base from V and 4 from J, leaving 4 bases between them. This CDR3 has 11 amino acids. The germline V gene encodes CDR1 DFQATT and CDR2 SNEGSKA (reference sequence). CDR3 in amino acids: CSARGTETQYF. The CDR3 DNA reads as TGCAGTGCTAGAGGTACAGAGACCCAGTACTTC.

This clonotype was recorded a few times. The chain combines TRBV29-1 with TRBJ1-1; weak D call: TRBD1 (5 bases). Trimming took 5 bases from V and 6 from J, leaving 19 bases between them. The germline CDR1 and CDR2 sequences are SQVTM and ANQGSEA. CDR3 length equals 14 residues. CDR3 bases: TGCAGCGTTTCCTCCGGGACCAACGCCGCTGAAGCTTTCTTT. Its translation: CSVSSGTNAAEAFF.

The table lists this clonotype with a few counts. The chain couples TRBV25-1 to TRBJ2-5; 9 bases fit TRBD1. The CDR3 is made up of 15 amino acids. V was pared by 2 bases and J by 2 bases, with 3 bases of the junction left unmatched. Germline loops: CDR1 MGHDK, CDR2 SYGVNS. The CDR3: CASSEEGTGQETQYF. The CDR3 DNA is TGTGCCAGCAGTGAAGAGGGGACAGGGCAAGAGACCCAGTACTTC.

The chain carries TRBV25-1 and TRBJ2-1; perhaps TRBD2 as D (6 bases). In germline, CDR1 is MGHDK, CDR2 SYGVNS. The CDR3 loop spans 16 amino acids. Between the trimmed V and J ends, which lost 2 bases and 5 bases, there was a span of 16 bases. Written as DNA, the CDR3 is TGTGCCAGCAGTGAACCGGCCGGGAGAGAAAACAATGAGCAGTTCTTC. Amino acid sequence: CASSEPAGRENNEQFF.

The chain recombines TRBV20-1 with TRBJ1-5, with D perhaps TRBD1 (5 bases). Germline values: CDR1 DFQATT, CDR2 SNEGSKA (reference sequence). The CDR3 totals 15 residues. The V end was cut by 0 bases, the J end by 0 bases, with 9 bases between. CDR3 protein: CSARESGSSNQPQHF. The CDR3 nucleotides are TGCAGTGCTAGAGAGTCAGGGTCTAGCAATCAGCCCCAGCATTTT.

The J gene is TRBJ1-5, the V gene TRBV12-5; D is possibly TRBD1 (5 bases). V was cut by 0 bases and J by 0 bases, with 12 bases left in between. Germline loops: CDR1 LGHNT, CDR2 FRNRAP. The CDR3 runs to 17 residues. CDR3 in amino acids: CASGLVRGLYSNQPQHF. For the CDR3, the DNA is TGTGCTAGTGGTTTGGTACGGGGACTCTATAGCAATCAGCCCCAGCATTTT.

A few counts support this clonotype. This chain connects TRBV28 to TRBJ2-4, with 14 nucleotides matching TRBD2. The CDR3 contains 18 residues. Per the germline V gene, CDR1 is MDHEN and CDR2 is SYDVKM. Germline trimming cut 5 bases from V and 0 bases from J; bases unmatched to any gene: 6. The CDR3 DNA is TGTGCCAGCAGTGTGACTAGCGGGAGGGCGCTAGCCAAAAACATTCAGTACTTC. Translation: CASSVTSGRALAKNIQYF.

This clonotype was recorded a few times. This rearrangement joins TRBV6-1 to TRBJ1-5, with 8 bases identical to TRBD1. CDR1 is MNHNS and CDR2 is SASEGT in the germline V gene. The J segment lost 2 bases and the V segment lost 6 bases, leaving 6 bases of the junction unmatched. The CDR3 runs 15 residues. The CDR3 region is CASSAGGAGNQPQHF. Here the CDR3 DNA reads TGTGCCAGCAGCGCAGGGGGCGCGGGCAATCAGCCCCAGCATTTT.

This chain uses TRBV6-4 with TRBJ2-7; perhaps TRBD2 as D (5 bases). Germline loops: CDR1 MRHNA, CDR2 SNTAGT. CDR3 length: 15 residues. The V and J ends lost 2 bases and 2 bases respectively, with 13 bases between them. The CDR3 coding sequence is TGTGCCAGCAGTGACGGGGAGCCGAAGACCTACGAGCAGTACTTC. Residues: CASSDGEPKTYEQYF.

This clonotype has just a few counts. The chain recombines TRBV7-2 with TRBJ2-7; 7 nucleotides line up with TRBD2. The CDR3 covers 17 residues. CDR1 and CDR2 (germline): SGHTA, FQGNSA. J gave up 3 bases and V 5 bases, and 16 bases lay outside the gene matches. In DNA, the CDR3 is TGTGCCAGCAGCAGAGACATAACCGGGACTACCGTCTACGAGCAGTACTTC. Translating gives CASSRDITGTTVYEQYF.

The CDR3 is CSGGAGGSTDTQYF. The DNA of the CDR3 is TGCAGTGGGGGTGCGGGAGGTAGCACAGATACGCAGTATTTT. The chain couples TRBV20-1 to TRBJ2-3; 8 positions agree with TRBD2. CDR1 and CDR2 from the germline V gene are DFQATT and SNEGSKA (reference sequence). CDR3 size: 14 residues. V lost 7 bases to trimming and J lost 0 bases; unmatched junction nucleotides: 6.

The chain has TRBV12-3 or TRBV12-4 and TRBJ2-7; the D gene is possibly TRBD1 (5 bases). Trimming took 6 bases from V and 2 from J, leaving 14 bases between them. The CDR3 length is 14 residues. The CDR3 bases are TGTGCCAGCAGCCAACGAGACAGTACCTACGAGCAGTACTTC. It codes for CASSQRDSTYEQYF.

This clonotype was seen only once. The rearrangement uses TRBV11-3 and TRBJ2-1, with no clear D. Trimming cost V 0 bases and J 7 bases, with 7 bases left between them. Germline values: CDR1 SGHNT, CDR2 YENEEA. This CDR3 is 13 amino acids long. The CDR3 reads CASSLESRNEQFF. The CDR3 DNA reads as TGTGCCAGCAGCTTAGAAAGTCGGAATGAGCAGTTCTTC.

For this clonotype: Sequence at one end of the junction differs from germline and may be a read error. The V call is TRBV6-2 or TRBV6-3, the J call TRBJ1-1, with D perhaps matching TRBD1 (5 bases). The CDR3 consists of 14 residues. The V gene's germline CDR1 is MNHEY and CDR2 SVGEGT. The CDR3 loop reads CASSRDGRYTEAFF. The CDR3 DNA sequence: TGTGCTAGCAGCCGGGACGGACGTTACACTGAAGCTTTCTTT.

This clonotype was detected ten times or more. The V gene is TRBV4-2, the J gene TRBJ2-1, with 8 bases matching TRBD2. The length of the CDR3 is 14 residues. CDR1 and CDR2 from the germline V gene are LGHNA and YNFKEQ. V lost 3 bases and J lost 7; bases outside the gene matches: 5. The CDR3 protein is CASSHQRERNEQFF. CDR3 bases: TGTGCCAGCAGCCATCAGCGGGAGAGGAATGAGCAGTTCTTC.

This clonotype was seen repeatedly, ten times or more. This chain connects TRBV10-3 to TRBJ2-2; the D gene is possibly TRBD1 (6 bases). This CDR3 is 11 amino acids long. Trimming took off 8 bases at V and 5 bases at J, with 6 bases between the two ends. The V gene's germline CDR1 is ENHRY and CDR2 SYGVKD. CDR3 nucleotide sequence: TGTGCCATCCAGGGGACCGGGGAGCTGTTTTTT. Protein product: CAIQGTGELFF.

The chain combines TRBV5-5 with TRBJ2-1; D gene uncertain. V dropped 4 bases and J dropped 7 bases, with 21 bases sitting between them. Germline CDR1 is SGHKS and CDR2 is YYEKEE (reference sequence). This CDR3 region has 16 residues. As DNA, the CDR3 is TGTGCCAGCAGCCTGGTGGCGGACCCGCGTTGGAATGAGCAGTTCTTC. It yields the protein CASSLVADPRWNEQFF.

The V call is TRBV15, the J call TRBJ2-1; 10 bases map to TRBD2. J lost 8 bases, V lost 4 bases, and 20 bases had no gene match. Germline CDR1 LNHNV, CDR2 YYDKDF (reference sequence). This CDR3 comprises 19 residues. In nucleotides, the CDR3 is TGTGCCACCAGCAAACGACAGGGTAGCGGGAGGCCCTCGTTTGATGAGCAGTTCTTC. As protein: CATSKRQGSGRPSFDEQFF.

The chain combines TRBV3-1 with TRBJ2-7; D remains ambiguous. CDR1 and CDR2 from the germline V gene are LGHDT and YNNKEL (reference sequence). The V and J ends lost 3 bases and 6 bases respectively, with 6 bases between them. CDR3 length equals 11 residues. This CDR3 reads CASSQSSEQYF. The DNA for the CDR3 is TGTGCCAGCAGCCAGAGCTCCGAGCAGTACTTC.

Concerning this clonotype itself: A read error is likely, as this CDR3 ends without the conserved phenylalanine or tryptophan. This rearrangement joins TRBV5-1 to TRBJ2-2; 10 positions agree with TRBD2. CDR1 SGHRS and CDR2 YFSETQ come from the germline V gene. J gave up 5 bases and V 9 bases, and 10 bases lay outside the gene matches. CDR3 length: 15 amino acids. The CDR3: CATSLAGVRTGELFC. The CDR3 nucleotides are TGCGCCACCTCGCTAGCGGGAGTCCGAACCGGGGAGCTGTTTTGT.

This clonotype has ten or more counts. Written as DNA, the CDR3 is TGCAGTGCTCTCAGTGGTAGCGGGACCTACGAGCAGTACTTC. Its protein is CSALSGSGTYEQYF. The chain joins TRBV20-1 to TRBJ2-7; 8 nucleotides line up with TRBD2. Per the germline V gene, CDR1 is DFQATT and CDR2 is SNEGSKA (reference sequence). The CDR3 is made up of 14 amino acids. The ends lost 5 bases at V and 2 bases at J; junction bases unmatched: 8.

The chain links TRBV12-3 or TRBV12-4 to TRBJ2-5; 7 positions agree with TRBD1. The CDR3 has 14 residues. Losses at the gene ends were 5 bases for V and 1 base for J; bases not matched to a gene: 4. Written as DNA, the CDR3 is TGTGCCAGCAGTCCTACAGGGGCCCAAGAGACCCAGTACTTC. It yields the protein CASSPTGAQETQYF.

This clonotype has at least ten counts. The CDR3 is CASSQEYGRSITYEQYF. The CDR3 bases are TGTGCCAGCAGCCAAGAATACGGCAGATCCATTACCTACGAGCAGTACTTC. The V and J genes are TRBV4-2 and TRBJ2-7; D gene unclear. This CDR3 has 17 residues. Deletions cut 0 bases from V and 2 bases from J, with 17 bases between. Germline V gene sequence: CDR1 LGHNA, CDR2 YNFKEQ.

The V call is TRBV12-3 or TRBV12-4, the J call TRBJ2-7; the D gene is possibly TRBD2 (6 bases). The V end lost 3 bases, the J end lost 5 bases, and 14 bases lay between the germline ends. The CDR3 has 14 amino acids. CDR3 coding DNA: TGTGCCAGCAGTTTTGCAGGGACTCTTAACGAGCAGTACTTC. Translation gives CASSFAGTLNEQYF.

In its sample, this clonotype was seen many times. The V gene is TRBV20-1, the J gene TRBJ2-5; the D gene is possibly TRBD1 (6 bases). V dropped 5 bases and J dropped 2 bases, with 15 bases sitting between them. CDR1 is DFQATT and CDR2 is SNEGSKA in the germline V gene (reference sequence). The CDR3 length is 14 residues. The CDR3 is CSALGVGHQETQYF. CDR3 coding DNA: TGCAGTGCTCTAGGGGTGGGACATCAAGAGACCCAGTACTTC.

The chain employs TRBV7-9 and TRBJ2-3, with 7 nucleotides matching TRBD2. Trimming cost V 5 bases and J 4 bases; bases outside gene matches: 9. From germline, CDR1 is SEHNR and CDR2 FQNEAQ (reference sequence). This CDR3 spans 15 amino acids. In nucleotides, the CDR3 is TGTGCCAGCAGCCTAAGCGGGATCCGGGCAGATACGCAGTATTTT. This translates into CASSLSGIRADTQYF.

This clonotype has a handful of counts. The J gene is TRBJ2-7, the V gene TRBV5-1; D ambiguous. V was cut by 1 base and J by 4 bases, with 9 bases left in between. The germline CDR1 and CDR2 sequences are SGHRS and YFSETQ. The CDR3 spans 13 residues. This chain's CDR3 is CASSLTGIYEQYF. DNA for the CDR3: TGCGCCAGCAGCTTGACCGGTATTTACGAGCAGTACTTC.

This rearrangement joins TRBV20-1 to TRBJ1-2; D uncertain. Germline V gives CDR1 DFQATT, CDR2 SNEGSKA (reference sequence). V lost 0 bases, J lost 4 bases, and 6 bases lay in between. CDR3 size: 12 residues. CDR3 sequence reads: CSAREGLYGYTF. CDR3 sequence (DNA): TGCAGTGCTAGAGAGGGCCTCTATGGCTACACCTTC.

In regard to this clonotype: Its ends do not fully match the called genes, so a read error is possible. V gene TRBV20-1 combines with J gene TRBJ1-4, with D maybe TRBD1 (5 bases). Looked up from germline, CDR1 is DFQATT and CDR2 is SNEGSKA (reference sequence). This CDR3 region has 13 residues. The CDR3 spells CSSSEGLVEKLFF. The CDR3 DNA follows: TGCAGTTCTAGTGAGGGGCTGGTTGAAAAACTGTTTTTT.

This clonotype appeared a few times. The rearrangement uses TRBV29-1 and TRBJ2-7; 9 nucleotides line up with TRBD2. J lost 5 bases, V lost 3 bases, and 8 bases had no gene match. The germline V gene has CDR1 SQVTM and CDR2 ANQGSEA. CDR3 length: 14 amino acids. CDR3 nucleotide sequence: TGCAGCGTTGAGCGCCTAGCGGGACAAAACGAGCAGTACTTC. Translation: CSVERLAGQNEQYF.

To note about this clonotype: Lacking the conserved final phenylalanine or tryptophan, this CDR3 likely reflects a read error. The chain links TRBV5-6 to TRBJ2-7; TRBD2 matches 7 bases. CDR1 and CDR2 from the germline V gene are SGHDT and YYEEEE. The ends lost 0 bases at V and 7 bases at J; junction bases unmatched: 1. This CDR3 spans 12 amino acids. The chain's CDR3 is CASSLAGGEQYL. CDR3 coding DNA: TGTGCCAGCAGCTTGGCCGGGGGGGAGCAGTACCTC.